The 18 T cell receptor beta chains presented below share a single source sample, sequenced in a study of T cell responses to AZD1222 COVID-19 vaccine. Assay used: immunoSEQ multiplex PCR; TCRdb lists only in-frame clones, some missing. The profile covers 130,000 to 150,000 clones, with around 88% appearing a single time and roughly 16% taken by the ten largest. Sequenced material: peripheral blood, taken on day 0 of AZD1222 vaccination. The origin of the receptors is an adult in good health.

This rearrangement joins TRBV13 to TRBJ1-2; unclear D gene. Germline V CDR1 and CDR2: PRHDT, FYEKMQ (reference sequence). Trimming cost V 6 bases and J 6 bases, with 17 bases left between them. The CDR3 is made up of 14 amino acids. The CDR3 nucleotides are TGTGCCAGCAGGCGAGGTCCCAACCTGGATGGCTACACCTTC. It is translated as CASRRGPNLDGYTF.

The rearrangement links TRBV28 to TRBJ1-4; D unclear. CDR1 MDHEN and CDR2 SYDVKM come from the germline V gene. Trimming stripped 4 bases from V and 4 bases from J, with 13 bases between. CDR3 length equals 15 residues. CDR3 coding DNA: TGTGCCAGCAGTTCGGGCGAAGGAGGTAATGAAAAACTGTTTTTT. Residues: CASSSGEGGNEKLFF.

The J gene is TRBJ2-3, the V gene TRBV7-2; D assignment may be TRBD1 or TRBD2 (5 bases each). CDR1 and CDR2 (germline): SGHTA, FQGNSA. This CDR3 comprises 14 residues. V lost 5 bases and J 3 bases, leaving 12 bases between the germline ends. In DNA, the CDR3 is TGTGCCAGCAGCGTCTGGGGGACGACAGATACGCAGTATTTT. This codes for CASSVWGTTDTQYF.

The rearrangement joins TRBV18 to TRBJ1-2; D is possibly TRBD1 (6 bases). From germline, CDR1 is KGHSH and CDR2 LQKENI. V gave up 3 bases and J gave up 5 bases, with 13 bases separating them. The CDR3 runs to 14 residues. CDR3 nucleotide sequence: TGTGCCAGCTCACCGGGGGGGCCCTCATATGGCTACACCTTC. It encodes CASSPGGPSYGYTF.

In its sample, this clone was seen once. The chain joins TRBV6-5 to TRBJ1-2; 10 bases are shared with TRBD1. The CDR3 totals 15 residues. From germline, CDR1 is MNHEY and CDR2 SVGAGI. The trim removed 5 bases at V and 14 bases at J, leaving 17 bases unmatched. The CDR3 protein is CASSPPRDRGAVSTF. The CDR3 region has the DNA TGTGCCAGCAGTCCCCCCAGGGACAGGGGCGCCGTTTCGACCTTC.

The CDR3 region has the DNA TGCGCCAGCAGCCAAGAGGTGACAAACACCGGGGAGCTGTTTTTT. As protein: CASSQEVTNTGELFF. The chain employs TRBV4-3 and TRBJ2-2; no definite D call. CDR1 is LGHNA, CDR2 YSLEER, per germline. V shed 0 bases and J shed 2 bases, with 7 bases lying between them. The CDR3 has 15 amino acids.

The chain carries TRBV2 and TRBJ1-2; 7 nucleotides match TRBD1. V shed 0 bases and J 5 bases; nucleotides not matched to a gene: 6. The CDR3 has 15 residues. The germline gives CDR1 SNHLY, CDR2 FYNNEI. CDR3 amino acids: CASSEAGGSVYGYTF. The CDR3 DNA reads TGTGCCAGCAGTGAAGCAGGGGGCTCAGTTTATGGCTACACCTTC.

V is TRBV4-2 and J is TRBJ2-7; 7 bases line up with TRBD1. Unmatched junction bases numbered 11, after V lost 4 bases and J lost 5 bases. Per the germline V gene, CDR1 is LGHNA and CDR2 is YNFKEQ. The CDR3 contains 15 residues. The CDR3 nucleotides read TGTGCCAGCAGCCCTAATACAGGGGACGCGAACGAGCAGTACTTC. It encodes CASSPNTGDANEQYF.

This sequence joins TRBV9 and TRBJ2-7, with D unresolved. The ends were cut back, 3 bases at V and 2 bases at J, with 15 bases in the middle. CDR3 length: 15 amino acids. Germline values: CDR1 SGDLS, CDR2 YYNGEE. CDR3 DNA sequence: TGTGCCAGCAGCGCTACTGCGGCCGGACCCTACGAGCAGTACTTC. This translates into CASSATAAGPYEQYF.

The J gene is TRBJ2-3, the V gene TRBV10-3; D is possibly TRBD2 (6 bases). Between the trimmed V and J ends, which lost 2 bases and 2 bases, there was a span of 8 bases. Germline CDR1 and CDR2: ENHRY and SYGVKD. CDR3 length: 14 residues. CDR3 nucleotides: TGTGCCATCAGTGAGCGGGACTCCACAGATACGCAGTATTTT. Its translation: CAISERDSTDTQYF.

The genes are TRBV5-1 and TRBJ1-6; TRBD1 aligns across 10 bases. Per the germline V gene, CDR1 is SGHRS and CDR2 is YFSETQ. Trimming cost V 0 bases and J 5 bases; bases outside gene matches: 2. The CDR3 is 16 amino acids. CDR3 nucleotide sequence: TGCGCCAGCAGCTTGGGACAGGGGGCTAATAATTCACCCCTCCACTTT. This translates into CASSLGQGANNSPLHF.

CDR3: CASSSFGSGGRTDTQYF. In nucleotides, the CDR3 is TGTGCCAGTAGCAGCTTTGGGAGCGGGGGGCGAACAGATACGCAGTATTTT. V gene TRBV19 combines with J gene TRBJ2-3; 9 bases are a match to TRBD2. The V gene's germline CDR1 is LNHDA and CDR2 SQIVND (reference sequence). The trim removed 6 bases at V and 3 bases at J, leaving 13 bases unmatched. CDR3 length: 17 residues.

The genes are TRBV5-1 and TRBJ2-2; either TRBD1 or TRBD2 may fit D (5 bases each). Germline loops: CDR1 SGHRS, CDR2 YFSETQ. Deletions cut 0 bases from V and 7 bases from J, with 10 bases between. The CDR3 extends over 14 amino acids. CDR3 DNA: TGCGCCAGCAGCTTGGATAGGGGAGACGGGGAGCTGTTTTTT. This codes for CASSLDRGDGELFF.

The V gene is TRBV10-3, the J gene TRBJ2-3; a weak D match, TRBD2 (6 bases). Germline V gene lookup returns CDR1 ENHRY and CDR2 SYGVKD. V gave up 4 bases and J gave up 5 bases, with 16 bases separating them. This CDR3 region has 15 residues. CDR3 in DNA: TGTGCCATCAGTGGGATAAACGGAGGGGAAGATACGCAGTATTTT. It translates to CAISGINGGEDTQYF.

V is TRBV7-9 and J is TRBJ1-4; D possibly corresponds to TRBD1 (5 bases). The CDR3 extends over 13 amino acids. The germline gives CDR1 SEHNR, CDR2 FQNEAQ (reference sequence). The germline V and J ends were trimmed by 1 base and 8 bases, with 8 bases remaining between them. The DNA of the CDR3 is TGTGCCAGCAGCTTAGTCCGGGGGGAAAAACTGTTTTTT. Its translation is CASSLVRGEKLFF. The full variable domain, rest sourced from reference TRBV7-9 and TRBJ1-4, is DTGVSQNPRHKITKRGQNVTFRCDPISEHNRLYWYRQTLGQGPEFLTYFQNEAQLEKSRLLSDRFSAERPKGSFSTLEIQRTEQGDSAMYLCASSLVRGEKLFFGSGTQLSVL.

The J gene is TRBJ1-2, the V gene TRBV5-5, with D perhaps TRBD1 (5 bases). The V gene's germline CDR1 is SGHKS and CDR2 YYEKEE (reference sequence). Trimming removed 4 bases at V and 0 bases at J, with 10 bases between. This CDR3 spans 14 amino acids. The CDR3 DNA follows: TGTGCCAGCAGCATGGGACCGTCTAACTATGGCTACACCTTC. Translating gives CASSMGPSNYGYTF.

The CDR3 nucleotides read TGCGCCAGCAGCCAAGCCGGGCAAACAGGGTTGAGGGAAAAACTGTTTTTT. As protein: CASSQAGQTGLREKLFF. This chain joins TRBV4-3 and TRBJ1-4; D is perhaps TRBD1 (6 bases). This CDR3 is 17 amino acids long. Between the trimmed V and J ends, which lost 1 base and 8 bases, there was a span of 20 bases. Germline V gene data show CDR1 as LGHNA and CDR2 as YSLEER.

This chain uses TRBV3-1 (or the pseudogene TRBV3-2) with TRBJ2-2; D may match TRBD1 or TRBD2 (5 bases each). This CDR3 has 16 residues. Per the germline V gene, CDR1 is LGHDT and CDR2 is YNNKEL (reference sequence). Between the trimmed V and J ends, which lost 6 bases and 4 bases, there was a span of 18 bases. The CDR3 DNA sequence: TGTGCCAGCAGAAAGGAGGTCAGGGTGGGCACCGGGGAGCTGTTTTTT. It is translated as CASRKEVRVGTGELFF.